This T cell receptor (beta chain) was identified during a study of cytomegalovirus exposure and HLA in healthy donors. The PCR ran on 60 Vbeta and 13 Jbeta primers. Method: immunoSEQ multiplex PCR; TCRdb's copy keeps in-frame clones and lacks some. The data hold a few hundred thousand clones, with about 80% observed a single time. The length of the CDR3 is 13 residues. Germline loops: CDR1 LNHDA, CDR2 SQIVND (reference sequence). Trimming cost V 5 bases and J 2 bases, with 8 bases left between them. This clone was observed a few times. Its antigen is not known. Findings of the study overall: The study put about 180 TCR beta chains on its list as cytomegalovirus-associated.

The TCR sequence derives from a girl aged 2 to 10 in good health and CMV-seronegative. Sequenced: PBMCs. The chain couples TRBV19 to TRBJ2-3; D perhaps matches TRBD2 (5 bases). The CDR3: CASSGRDTDTQYF. The CDR3 DNA reads as TGTGCCAGTAGTGGACGGGACACAGATACGCAGTATTTT. The full variable domain, with the rest looked up from reference TRBV19 and TRBJ2-3, is DGGITQSPKYLFRKEGQNVTLSCEQNLNHDAMYWYRQDPGQGLRLIYYSQIVNDFQKGDIAEGYSVSREKKESFPLTVTSAQKNPTAFYLCASSGRDTDTQYFGPGTRLTVL.